The 13 T cell receptor beta chains listed next were all sequenced from one sample in a study of a mutant IDH1 vaccine in newly diagnosed glioma. No cognate antigen is known for these TCRs. Produced via immunoSEQ multiplex PCR; TCRdb's table is partial and in-frame only. The sample carries some 58,000 clones, approximately 80% recorded once. Indicated time point: week 35, safety follow-up. Doses consisted of 300 ug of mutant IDH1 20-mer peptide each, paired with topical imiquimod. The sequenced sample was PBMCs, obtained from a glioma patient whose treatment included an IDH1 peptide vaccine. These receptors all stem from a man aged 40-49 years with glioma.

For this clone: One end of the junction varies from germline; a read error may be responsible. J is TRBJ1-3 and V is TRBV11-2; unclear D gene. This CDR3 is 14 amino acids long. The germline gives CDR1 SGHAT, CDR2 FQNNGV. This chain's CDR3 is CASSFRRSGDTIYF. Written as DNA, the CDR3 is TGTGCCAGCAGCTTTAGGCGCTCTGGAGACACCATATATTTT.

This clone came up a few times. The V call is TRBV6-6, the J call TRBJ1-2; D call uncertain. CDR3 length: 12 residues. Germline lookup yields CDR1 MNHNY and CDR2 SVGAGI (reference sequence). Trimming took off 0 bases at V and 2 bases at J, with 1 base between the two ends. This CDR3 reads CASSYSNYGYTF. CDR3 in DNA: TGTGCCAGCAGTTACTCGAACTATGGCTACACCTTC.

The chain recombines TRBV23-1 with TRBJ1-1; D gene unclear. TRBV23-1 is marked as an open reading frame, function uncertain. V lost 2 bases, J lost 4 bases, and 29 bases lay in between. This CDR3 has 20 amino acids. CDR3 DNA: TGCGCCAGCAGTCAACCGGAAGATACGGTCCTAAACTTGGAGTTCACTGAAGCTTTCTTT. Its protein is CASSQPEDTVLNLEFTEAFF.

The chain couples TRBV11-2 to TRBJ2-7, with 8 bases aligning to TRBD2. The CDR3 has 15 residues. Germline assignment: CDR1 SGHAT and CDR2 FQNNGV. Trimming took 0 bases from V and 2 from J; bases not matched to a gene: 3. The CDR3 region is CASSLELAVPYEQYF. In DNA, the CDR3 is TGTGCCAGCAGCTTAGAACTAGCGGTTCCCTACGAGCAGTACTTC.

This clone came up a few times. The chain uses TRBV27 and TRBJ1-6; D might be TRBD1 (5 bases). V was cut by 0 bases and J by 10 bases, with 10 bases left in between. Germline V CDR1 and CDR2: MNHEY, SMNVEV (reference sequence). The CDR3 is made up of 14 amino acids. The CDR3 here is CASSLSAGLSPLHF. DNA of the CDR3: TGTGCCAGCAGTTTATCAGCAGGGCTGTCACCCCTCCACTTT.

The chain has TRBV7-2 and TRBJ2-1; 10 bases align to TRBD2. The CDR3 spans 18 residues. CDR1 is SGHTA, CDR2 FQGNSA, per germline. With V trimmed by 1 base and J by 5 bases, 11 bases remained unmatched. This chain's CDR3 is CASSLGPASGSWDNEQFF. For the CDR3, the DNA is TGTGCCAGCAGCTTAGGCCCGGCTAGCGGGAGTTGGGACAATGAGCAGTTCTTC.

The rearrangement joins TRBV6-1 to TRBJ1-1, with TRBD1 identical over 9 bases. J was trimmed by 1 base and V by 0 bases; bases with no gene match: 3. CDR3 length: 16 residues. Germline loops: CDR1 MNHNS, CDR2 SASEGT. The CDR3 sequence is CASSEAMGQGNTEAFF. The CDR3 DNA sequence: TGTGCCAGCAGTGAAGCGATGGGACAGGGGAACACTGAAGCTTTCTTT.

The V gene is TRBV18, the J gene TRBJ1-1; D gene unclear. V lost 6 bases and J lost 4, with 9 bases in between. The CDR3 loop spans 12 amino acids. Per germline, CDR1 KGHSH and CDR2 LQKENI. This CDR3 reads CASSPGPTEAFF. As DNA, the CDR3 is TGTGCCAGCTCCCCCGGCCCCACTGAAGCTTTCTTT.

The chain combines TRBV5-4 with TRBJ2-6, with D tentatively TRBD2 (7 bases). Germline V gene lookup returns CDR1 SGHNT and CDR2 YYREEE (reference sequence). This CDR3 comprises 17 residues. Trimming stripped 1 base from V and 3 bases from J, with 14 bases between. Here the CDR3 DNA reads TGTGCCAGCAGCTTGCGGTGGGGGGGCCGTGGGGCCAACGTCCTGACTTTC. Translating it yields CASSLRWGGRGANVLTF.

The CDR3 bases are TGTGCCTCTAAGGCAGGGGGGAGCACCGGGGAGCTGTTTTTT. The encoded protein is CASKAGGSTGELFF. The chain links TRBV6-5 to TRBJ2-2; D is possibly TRBD1 (7 bases). Germline V gene sequence: CDR1 MNHEY, CDR2 SVGAGI. The V end lost 11 bases, the J end lost 4 bases, and 17 bases lay between the germline ends. This CDR3 spans 14 amino acids.

This clone showed up just a few times. The chain joins TRBV4-2 to TRBJ2-7, with TRBD2 identical over 10 bases. The CDR3 runs to 14 residues. The V gene's germline CDR1 is LGHNA and CDR2 YNFKEQ. V was clipped by 2 bases and J by 3 bases; unmatched bases: 1. CDR3 sequence: CASSQSGGVYEQYF. The CDR3 DNA reads TGTGCCAGCAGCCAAAGCGGGGGGGTCTACGAGCAGTACTTC.

The V and J genes are TRBV5-5 and TRBJ2-1, with D hard to call. The V end lost 0 bases, the J end lost 0 bases, and 10 bases lay between the germline ends. CDR3 length: 16 amino acids. CDR1 and CDR2 from the germline V gene are SGHKS and YYEKEE (reference sequence). The CDR3 coding sequence is TGTGCCAGCAGCTTGGTACCAAGGAGCTCCTACAATGAGCAGTTCTTC. It is translated as CASSLVPRSSYNEQFF.

The chain uses TRBV5-1 and TRBJ2-7; 13 nucleotides line up with TRBD2. The CDR3 spans 16 residues. Germline CDR1 and CDR2: SGHRS and YFSETQ. Trimming removed 0 bases from V and 5 bases from J; junction bases left unmatched: 5. Here the CDR3 reads CASSLGTSGGPNEQYF. In DNA, the CDR3 is TGCGCCAGCAGCTTGGGGACTAGCGGGGGTCCCAACGAGCAGTACTTC.